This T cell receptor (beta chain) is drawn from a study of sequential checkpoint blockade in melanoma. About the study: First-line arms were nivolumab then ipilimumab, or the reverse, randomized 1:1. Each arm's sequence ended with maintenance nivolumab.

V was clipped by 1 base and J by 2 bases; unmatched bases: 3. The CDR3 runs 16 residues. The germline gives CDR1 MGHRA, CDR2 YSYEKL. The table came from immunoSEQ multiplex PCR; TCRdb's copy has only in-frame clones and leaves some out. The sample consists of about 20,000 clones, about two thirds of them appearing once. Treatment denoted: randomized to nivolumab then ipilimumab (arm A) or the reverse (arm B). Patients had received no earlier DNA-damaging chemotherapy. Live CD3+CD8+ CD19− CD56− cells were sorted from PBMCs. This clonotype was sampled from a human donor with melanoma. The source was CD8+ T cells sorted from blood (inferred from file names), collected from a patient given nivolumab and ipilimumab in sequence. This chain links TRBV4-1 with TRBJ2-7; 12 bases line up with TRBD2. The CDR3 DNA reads TGCGCCAGCAGCCAAGGGACTAGCGGGACAACCTACGAGCAGTACTTC. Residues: CASSQGTSGTTYEQYF.